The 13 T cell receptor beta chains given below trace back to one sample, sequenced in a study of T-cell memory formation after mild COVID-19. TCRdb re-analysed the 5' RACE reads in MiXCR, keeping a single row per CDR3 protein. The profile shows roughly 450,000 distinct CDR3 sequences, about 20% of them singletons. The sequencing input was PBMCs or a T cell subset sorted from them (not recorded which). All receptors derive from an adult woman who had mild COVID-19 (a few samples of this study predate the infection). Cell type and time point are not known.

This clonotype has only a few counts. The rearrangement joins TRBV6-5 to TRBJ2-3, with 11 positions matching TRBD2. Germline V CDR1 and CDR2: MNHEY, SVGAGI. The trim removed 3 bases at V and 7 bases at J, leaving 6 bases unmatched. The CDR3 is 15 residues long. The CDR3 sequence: CASSYSSGRSHTQYF. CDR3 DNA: TGTGCCAGCAGTTATTCTAGCGGGAGGAGTCATACGCAGTATTTT.

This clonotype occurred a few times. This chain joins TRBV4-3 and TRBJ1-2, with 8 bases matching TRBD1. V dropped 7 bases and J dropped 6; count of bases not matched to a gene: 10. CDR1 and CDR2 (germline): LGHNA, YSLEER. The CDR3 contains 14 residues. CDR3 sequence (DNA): TGCGCCAGCAATTTCCGGACAGGGACGGATGGCTACACCTTC. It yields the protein CASNFRTGTDGYTF.

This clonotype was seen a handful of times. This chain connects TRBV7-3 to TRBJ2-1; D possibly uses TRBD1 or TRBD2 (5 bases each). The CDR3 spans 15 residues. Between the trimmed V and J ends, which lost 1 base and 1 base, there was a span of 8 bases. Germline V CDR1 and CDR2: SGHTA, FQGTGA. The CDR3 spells CASSLNWGSYNEQFF. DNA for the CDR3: TGTGCCAGCAGCTTAAACTGGGGGTCCTACAATGAGCAGTTCTTC.

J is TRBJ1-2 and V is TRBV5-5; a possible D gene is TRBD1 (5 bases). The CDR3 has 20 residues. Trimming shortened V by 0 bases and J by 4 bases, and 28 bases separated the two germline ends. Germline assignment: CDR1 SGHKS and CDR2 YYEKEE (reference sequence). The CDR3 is CASSLVFKAPGPSASYGYTF. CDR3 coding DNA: TGTGCCAGCAGCTTGGTTTTTAAAGCCCCGGGACCTTCGGCAAGCTATGGCTACACCTTC.

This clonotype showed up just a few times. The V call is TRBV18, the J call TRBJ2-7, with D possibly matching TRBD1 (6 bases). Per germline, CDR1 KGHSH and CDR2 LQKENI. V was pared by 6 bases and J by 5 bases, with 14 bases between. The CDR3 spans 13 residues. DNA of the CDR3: TGTGCCAGCTCCCCCGACAGGCAGCACGAGCAGTACTTC. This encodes CASSPDRQHEQYF.

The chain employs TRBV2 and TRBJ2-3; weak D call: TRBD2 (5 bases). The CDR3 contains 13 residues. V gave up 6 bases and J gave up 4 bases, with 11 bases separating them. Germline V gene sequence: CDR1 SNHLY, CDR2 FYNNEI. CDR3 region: CASRRLAPDTQYF. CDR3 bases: TGTGCCAGCAGGAGGCTAGCCCCAGATACGCAGTATTTT.

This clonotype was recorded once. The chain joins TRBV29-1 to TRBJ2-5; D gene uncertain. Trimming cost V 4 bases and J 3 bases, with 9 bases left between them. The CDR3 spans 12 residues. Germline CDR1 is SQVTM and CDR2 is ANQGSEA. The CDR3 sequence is CSVVEKKETQYF. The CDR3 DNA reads TGCAGCGTTGTGGAGAAGAAAGAGACCCAGTACTTC. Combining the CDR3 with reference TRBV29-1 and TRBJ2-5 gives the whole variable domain SAVISQKPSRDICQRGTSLTIQCQVDSQVTMMFWYRQQPGQSLTLIATANQGSEATYESGFVIDKFPISRPNLTFSTLTVSNMSPEDSSIYLCSVVEKKETQYFGPGTRLLVL.

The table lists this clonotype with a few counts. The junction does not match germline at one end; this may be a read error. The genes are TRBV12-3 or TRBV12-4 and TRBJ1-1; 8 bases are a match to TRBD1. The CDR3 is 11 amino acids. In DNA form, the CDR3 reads TGTGCCAGCAGTTTGTCAGGGGGCCAAGTCTTT. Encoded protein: CASSLSGGQVF.

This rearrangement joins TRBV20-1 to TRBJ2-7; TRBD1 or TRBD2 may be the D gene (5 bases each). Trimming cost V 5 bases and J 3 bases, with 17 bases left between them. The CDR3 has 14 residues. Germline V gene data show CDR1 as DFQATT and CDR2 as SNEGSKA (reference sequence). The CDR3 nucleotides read TGCAGTGCTTTTATCAGGACGGGACGCTACGAGCAGTACTTC. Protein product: CSAFIRTGRYEQYF.

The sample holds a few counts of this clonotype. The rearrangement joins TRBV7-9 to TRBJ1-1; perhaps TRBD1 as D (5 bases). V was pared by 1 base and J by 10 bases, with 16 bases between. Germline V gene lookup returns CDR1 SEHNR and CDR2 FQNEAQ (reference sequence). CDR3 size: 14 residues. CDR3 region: CASSLETWGVGAFF. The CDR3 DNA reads TGTGCCAGCAGCTTAGAGACGTGGGGGGTCGGAGCTTTCTTT.

The CDR3 DNA follows: TGTGCCAGCAGCTTACATGGGACAGGGGATGGCTACACCTTC. It translates to CASSLHGTGDGYTF. The chain is built from TRBV7-9 and TRBJ1-2; TRBD1 agrees at 10 bases. The CDR3 consists of 14 residues. Looked up from germline, CDR1 is SEHNR and CDR2 is FQNEAQ (reference sequence). V lost 2 bases and J lost 6; bases outside the gene matches: 3.

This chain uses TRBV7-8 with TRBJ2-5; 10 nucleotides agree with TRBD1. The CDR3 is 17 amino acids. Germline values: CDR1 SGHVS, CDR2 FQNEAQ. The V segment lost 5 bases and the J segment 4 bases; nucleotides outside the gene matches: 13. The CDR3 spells CASSPTSGTGEAETQYF. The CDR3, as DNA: TGTGCCAGCAGCCCTACCTCCGGGACAGGGGAGGCAGAGACCCAGTACTTC.

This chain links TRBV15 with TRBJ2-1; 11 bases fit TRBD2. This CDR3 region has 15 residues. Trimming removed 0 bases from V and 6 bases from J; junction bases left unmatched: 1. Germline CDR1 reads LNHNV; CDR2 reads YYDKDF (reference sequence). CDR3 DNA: TGTGCCACCAGCAGAGATACTAGCGGGAGCAATGAGCAGTTCTTC. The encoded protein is CATSRDTSGSNEQFF.